This entry concerns a single T cell receptor (beta chain). Its antigen is not known. Using immunoSEQ multiplex PCR, the repertoire was profiled, and TCRdb retains in-frame clones only, with some absent. The sample includes under 15,000 clones, 80% to 95% of them seen just once. This sample stems from a study of T cell clonotyping in hematopoietic cell transplantation. Study results and caveats: At the given depth, recipient repertoires were over 95% de novo clonotypes. Cells were unsorted, so CD4 and CD8 contributions were not separated. Pathologically expanded recipient clonotypes increased progressively from day 30 to day 180 as diversity fell. Higher Inverse Simpson Index values in graft donor and pretransplant recipient predicted broader posttransplant TCR diversity.

Sample: peripheral blood mononuclear cells. This TCR derives from a man aged 25 to 40 in good health. Some clones in this sample may be carry-over from other donors' samples.

The CDR3 protein is CAISEWAGGVDTQYF. DNA of the CDR3: TGTGCCATCAGTGAGTGGGCGGGGGGGGTGGATACGCAGTATTTT. The chain recombines TRBV10-3 with TRBJ2-3, with TRBD2 matching 9 bases. Germline V lookup: CDR1 ENHRY, CDR2 SYGVKD. The CDR3 is 15 residues long. The V segment lost 1 base and the J segment 6 bases; nucleotides outside the gene matches: 5.